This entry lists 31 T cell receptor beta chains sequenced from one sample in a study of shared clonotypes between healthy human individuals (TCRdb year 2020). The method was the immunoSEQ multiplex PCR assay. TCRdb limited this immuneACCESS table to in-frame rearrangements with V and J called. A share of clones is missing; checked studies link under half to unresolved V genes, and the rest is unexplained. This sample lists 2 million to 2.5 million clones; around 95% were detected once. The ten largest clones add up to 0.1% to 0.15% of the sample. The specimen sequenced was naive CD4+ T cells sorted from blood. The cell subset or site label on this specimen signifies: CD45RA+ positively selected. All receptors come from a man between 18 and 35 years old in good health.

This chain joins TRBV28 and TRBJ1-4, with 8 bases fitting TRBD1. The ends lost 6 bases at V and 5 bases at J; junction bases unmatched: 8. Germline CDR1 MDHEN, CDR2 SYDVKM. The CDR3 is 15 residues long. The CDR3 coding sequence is TGTGCCAGCAGCCGAGGGGACAGGTGGAATGAAAAACTGTTTTTT. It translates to CASSRGDRWNEKLFF.

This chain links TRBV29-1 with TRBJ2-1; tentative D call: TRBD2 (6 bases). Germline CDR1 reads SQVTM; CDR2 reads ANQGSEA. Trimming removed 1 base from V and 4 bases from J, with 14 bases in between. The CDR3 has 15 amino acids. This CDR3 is CSVEAGRGVYNEQFF. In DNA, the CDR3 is TGCAGCGTTGAAGCAGGGCGGGGTGTATACAATGAGCAGTTCTTC.

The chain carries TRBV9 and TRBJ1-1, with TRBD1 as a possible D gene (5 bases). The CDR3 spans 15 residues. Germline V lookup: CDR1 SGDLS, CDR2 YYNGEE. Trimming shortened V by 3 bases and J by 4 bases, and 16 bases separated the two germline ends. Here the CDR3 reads CASSGGPSGGTEAFF. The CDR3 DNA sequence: TGTGCCAGCAGCGGGGGACCGTCGGGGGGCACTGAAGCTTTCTTT.

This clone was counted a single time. The CDR3 nucleotides read TGTGCCATCAGTGGGCTGGGGGGAAACTACGAGCAGTACTTC. Translated: CAISGLGGNYEQYF. This chain joins TRBV10-3 and TRBJ2-7; TRBD2 might be the D (6 bases). Trimming pared 4 bases from V and 3 bases from J, leaving 13 bases between. Germline-derived CDR1 and CDR2 are ENHRY and SYGVKD. The CDR3 is made up of 14 amino acids.

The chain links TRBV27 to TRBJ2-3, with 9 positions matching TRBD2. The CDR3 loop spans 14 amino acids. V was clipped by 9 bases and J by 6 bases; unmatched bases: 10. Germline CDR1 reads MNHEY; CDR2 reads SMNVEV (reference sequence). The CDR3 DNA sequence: TGTGCCAGTTATATGGCGGGGGGGCCCGATACGCAGTATTTT. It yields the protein CASYMAGGPDTQYF.

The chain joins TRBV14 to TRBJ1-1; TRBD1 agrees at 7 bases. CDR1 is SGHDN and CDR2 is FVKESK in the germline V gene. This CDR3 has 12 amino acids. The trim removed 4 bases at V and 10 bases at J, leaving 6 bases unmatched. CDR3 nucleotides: TGTGCCAGCAGCCCCCCAGGGGGGTCAGCTTTCTTT. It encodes CASSPPGGSAFF. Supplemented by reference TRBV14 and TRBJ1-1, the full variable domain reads EAGVTQFPSHSVIEKGQTVTLRCDPISGHDNLYWYRRVMGKEIKFLLHFVKESKQDESGMPNNRFLAERTGGTYSTLKVQPAELEDSGVYFCASSPPGGSAFFGQGTRLTVV.

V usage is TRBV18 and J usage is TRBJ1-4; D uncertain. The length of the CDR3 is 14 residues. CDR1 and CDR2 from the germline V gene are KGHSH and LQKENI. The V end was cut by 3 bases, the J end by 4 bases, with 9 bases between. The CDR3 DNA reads TGTGCCAGCTCACCGATAGCCATTAATGAAAAACTGTTTTTT. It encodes CASSPIAINEKLFF.

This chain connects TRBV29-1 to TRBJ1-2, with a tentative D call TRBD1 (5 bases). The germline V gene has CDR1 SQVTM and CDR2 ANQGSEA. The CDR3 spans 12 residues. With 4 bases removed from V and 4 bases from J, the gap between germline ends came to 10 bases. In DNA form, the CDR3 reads TGCAGCGTTGTGGGGGTTGGCTATGGCTACACCTTC. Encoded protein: CSVVGVGYGYTF.

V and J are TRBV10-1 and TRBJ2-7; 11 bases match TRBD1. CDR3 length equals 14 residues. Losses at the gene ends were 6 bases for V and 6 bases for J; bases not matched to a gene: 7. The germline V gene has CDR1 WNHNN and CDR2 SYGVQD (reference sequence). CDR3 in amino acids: CASRERTGGGEQYF. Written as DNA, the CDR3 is TGCGCCAGCAGGGAACGGACAGGGGGCGGCGAGCAGTACTTC.

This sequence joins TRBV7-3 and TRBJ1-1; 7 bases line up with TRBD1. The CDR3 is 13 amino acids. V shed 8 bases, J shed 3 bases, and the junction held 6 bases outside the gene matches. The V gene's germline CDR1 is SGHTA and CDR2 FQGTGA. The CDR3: CASGGGQYTEAFF. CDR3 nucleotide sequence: TGTGCCAGCGGAGGGGGACAGTACACTGAAGCTTTCTTT.

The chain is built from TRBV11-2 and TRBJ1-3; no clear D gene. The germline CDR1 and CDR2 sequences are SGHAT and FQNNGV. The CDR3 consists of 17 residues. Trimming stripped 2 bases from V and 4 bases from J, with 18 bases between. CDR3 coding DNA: TGTGCCAGCAGCTTACGTACCCCGCGGGTTTCGGGAAACACCATATATTTT. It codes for CASSLRTPRVSGNTIYF.

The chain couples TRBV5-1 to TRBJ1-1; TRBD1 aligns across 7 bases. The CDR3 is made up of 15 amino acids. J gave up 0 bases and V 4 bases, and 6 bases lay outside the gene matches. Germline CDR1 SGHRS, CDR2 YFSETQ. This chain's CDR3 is CASSPDRSVNTEAFF. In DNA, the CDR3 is TGCGCCAGCAGCCCGGACAGGTCCGTGAACACTGAAGCTTTCTTT.

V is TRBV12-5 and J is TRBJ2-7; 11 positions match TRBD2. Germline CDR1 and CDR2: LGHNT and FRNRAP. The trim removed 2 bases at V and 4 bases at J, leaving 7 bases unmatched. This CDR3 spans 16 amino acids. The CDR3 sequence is CASGLWIAGGLYEQYF. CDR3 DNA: TGTGCTAGTGGTTTGTGGATAGCGGGAGGGCTTTACGAGCAGTACTTC. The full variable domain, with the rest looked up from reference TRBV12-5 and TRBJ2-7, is DARVTQTPRHKVTEMGQEVTMRCQPILGHNTVFWYRQTMMQGLELLAYFRNRAPLDDSGMPKDRFSAEMPDATLATLKIQPSEPRDSAVYFCASGLWIAGGLYEQYFGPGTRLTVT.

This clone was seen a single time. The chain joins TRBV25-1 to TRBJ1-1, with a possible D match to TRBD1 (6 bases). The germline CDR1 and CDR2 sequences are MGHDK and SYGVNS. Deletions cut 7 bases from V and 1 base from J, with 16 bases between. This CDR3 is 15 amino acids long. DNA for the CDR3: TGTGCCAGCACCACCGGCGGGACATCGAACACTGAAGCTTTCTTT. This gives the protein CASTTGGTSNTEAFF.

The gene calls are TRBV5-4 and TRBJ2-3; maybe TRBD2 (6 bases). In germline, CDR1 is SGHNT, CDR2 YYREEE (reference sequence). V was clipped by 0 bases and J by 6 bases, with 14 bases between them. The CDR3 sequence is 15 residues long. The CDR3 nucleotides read TGTGCCAGCAGCTTGGGCGGGGAGCCCTGGGATACGCAGTATTTT. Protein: CASSLGGEPWDTQYF.

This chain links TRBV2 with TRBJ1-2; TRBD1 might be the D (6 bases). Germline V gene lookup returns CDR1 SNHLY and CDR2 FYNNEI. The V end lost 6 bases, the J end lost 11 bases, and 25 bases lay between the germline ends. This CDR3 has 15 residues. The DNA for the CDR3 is TGTGCCAGCAGCAGGGGAGACCGGACCCCAAAAGGGTACACCTTC. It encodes CASSRGDRTPKGYTF. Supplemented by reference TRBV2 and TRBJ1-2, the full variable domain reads EPEVTQTPSHQVTQMGQEVILRCVPISNHLYFYWYRQILGQKVEFLVSFYNNEISEKSEIFDDQFSVERPDGSNFTLKIRSTKLEDSAMYFCASSRGDRTPKGYTFGSGTRLTVV.

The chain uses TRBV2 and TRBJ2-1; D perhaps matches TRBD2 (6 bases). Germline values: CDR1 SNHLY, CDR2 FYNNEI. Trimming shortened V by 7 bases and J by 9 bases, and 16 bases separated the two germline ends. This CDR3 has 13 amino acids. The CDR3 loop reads CASTKEGLGEQFF. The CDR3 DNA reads TGTGCCAGCACCAAGGAGGGTCTCGGTGAGCAGTTCTTC.

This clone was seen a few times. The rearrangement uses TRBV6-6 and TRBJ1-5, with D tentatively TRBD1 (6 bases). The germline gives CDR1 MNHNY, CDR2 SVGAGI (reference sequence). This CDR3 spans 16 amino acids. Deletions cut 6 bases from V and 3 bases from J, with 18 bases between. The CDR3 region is CASSPAGGGHNQPQHF. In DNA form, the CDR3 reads TGTGCCAGCAGCCCTGCTGGGGGGGGCCACAATCAGCCCCAGCATTTT.

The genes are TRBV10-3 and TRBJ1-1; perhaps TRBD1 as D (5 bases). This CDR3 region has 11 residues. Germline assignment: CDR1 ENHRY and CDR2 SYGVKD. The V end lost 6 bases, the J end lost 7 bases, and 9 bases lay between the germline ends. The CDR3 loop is CAIRGGNEAFF. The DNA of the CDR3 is TGTGCCATCAGGGGGGGGAATGAAGCTTTCTTT.

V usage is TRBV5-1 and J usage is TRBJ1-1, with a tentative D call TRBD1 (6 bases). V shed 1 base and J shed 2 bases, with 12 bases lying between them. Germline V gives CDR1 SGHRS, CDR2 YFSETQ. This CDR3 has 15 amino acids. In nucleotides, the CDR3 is TGCGCCAGCAGCTTGATCACAGGGACAAACACTGAAGCTTTCTTT. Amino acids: CASSLITGTNTEAFF.

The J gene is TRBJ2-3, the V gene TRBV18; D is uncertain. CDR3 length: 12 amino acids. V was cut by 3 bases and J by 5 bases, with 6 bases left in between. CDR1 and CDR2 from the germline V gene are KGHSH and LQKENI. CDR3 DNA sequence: TGTGCCAGCTCACCGTTGATAGATACGCAGTATTTT. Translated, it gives CASSPLIDTQYF.

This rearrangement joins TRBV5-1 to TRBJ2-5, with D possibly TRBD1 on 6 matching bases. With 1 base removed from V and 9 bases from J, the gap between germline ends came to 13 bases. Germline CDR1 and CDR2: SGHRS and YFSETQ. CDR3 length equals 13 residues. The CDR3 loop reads CASSLTGQMAQYF. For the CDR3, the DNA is TGCGCCAGCAGCTTGACGGGACAAATGGCCCAGTACTTC.

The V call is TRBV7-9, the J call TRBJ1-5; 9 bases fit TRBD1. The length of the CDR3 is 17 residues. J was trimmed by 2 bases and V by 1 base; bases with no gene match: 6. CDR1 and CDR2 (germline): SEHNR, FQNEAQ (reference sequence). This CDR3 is CASSLGTGAPGNQPQHF. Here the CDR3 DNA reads TGTGCCAGCAGCTTAGGGACAGGGGCCCCTGGCAATCAGCCCCAGCATTTT.

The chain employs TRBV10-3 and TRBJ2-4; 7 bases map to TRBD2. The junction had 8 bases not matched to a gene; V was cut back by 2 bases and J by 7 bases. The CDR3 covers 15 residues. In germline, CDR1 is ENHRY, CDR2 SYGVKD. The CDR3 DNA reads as TGTGCCATCAGTGAGGGCGGGAGTCTCGGGAACATTCAGTACTTC. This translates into CAISEGGSLGNIQYF.

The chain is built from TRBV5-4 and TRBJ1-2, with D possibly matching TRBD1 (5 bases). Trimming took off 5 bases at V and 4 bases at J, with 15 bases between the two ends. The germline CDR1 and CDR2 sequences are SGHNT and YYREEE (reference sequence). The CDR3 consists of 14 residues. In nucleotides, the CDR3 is TGTGCCAGCAGTCGGGGCCAGGCCTCCTATGGCTACACCTTC. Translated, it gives CASSRGQASYGYTF.

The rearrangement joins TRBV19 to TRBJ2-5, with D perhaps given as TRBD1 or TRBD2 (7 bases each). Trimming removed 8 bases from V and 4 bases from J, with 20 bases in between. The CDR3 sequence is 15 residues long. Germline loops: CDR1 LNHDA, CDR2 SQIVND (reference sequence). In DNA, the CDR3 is TGTGCCAGTGTTGACAGGGCGGGGGTAAGAGAGACCCAGTACTTC. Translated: CASVDRAGVRETQYF.

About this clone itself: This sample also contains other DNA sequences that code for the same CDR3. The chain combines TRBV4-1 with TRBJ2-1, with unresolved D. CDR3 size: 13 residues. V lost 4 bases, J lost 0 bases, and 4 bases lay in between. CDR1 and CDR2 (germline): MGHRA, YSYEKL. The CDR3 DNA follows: TGCGCCAGCAGCCCAAGCTCCTACAATGAGCAGTTCTTC. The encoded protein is CASSPSSYNEQFF.

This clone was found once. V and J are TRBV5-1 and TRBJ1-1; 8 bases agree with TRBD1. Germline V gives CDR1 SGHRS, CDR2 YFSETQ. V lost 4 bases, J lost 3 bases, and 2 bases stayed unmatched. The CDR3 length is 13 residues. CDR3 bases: TGCGCCAGCAGCCGGACAGGGCACACTGAAGCTTTCTTT. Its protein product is CASSRTGHTEAFF. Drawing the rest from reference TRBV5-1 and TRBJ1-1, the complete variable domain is KAGVTQTPRYLIKTRGQQVTLSCSPISGHRSVSWYQQTPGQGLQFLFEYFSETQRNKGNFPGRFSGRQFSNSRSEMNVSTLELGDSALYLCASSRTGHTEAFFGQGTRLTVV.

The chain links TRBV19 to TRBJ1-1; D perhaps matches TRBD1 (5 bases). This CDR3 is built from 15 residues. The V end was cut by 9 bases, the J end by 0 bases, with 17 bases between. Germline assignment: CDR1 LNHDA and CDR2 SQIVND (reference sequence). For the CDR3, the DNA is TGTGCCAGCAAACAGGATTGGGGCCTGAACACTGAAGCTTTCTTT. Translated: CASKQDWGLNTEAFF.

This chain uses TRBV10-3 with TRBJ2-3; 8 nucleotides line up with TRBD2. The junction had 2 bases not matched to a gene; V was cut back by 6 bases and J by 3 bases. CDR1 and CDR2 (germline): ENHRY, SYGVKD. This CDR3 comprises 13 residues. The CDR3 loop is CAISLAGTDTQYF. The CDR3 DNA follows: TGTGCCATCAGCTTAGCGGGAACAGATACGCAGTATTTT.

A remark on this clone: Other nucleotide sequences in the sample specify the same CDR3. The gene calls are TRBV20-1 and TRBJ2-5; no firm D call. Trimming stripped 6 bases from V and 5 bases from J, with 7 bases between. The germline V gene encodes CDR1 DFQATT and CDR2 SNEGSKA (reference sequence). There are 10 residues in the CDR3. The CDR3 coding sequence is TGCAGTGCCACCGGGGAGACCCAGTACTTC. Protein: CSATGETQYF.